One T cell receptor (beta chain) is described in this entry. Its specificity is not known. This record comes from a study of T cells in Graves' hyperthyroidism and ophthalmopathy. Findings and limits, study-wide: Most expanded thyroid clonotypes above 0.001 also appeared in blood. Ophthalmopathy, which appeared later, was predicted by the model a median around 6.5 months before onset.

Amplified TCR beta CDR3 regions derived from RNA transcripts. A set of HTBI primers served as the primers for a first-round RT-PCR of the TCR CDR3. TCRdb recomputed calls from the multiplex PCR reads with MiXCR, one row per CDR3 protein. Altogether nearly 600,000 distinct CDR3 sequences are present, over 12% being singletons, with the ten largest covering over 6%. Germline CDR1 MNHGY, CDR2 SAAAGT. This CDR3 is 17 amino acids long. V dropped 8 bases and J dropped 4; count of bases not matched to a gene: 16. The chain links TRBV6-8 to TRBJ1-3, with 8 positions matching TRBD1. Sequenced material: blood. This receptor was taken from a woman aged 18-29 years with Graves' ophthalmopathy. The CDR3 region has the DNA TGTGCCAGCTCATCGGACAACCAGGGGGCGCGAGGAAACACCATATATTTT. This translates into CASSSDNQGARGNTIYF.